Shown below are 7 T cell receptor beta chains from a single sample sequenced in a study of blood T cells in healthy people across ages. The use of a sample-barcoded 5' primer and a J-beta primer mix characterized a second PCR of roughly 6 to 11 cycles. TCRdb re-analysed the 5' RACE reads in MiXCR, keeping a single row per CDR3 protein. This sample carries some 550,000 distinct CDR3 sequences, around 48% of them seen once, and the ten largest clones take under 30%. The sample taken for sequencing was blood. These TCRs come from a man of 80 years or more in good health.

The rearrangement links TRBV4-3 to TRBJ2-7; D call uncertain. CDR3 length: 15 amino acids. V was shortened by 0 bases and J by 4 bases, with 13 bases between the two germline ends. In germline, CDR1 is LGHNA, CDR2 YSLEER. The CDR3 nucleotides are TGCGCCAGCAGCCAAGAGCTCGGCAGCTTATACGAGCAGTACTTC. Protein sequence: CASSQELGSLYEQYF.

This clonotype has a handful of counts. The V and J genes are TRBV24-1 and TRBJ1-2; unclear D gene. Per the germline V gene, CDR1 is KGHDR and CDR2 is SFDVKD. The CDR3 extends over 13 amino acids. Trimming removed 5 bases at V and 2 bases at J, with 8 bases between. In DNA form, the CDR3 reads TGTGCCACCAGTGTCGGACCGAACTATGGCTACACCTTC. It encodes CATSVGPNYGYTF.

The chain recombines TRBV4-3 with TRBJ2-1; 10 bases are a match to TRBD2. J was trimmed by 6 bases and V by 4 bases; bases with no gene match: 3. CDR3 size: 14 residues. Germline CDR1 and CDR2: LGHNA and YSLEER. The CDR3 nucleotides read TGCGCCAGCAGCCGGACTAGCGGTCCCAATGAGCAGTTCTTC. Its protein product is CASSRTSGPNEQFF.

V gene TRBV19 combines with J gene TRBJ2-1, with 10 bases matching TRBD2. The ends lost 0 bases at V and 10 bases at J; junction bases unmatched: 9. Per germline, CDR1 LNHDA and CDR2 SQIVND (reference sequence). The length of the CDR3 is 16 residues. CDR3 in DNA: TGTGCCAGTAGTATAGAAGTAGCGGGAGGCTTCAGGGAGCAGTTCTTC. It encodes CASSIEVAGGFREQFF.

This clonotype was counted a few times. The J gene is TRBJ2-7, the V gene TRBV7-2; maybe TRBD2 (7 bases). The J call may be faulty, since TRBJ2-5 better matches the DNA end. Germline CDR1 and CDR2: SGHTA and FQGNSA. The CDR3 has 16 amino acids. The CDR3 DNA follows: TGTGCCAGCAGCTTAGCGGGGGCGGGAGTCGGGGAGACCCAGTACTTC. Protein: CASSLAGAGVGETQYF.

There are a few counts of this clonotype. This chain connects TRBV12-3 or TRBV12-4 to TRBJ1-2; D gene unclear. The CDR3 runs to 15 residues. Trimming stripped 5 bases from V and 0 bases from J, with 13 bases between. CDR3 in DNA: TGTGCCAGCAGTCTTACACGGTTAGCTAACTATGGCTACACCTTC. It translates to CASSLTRLANYGYTF.

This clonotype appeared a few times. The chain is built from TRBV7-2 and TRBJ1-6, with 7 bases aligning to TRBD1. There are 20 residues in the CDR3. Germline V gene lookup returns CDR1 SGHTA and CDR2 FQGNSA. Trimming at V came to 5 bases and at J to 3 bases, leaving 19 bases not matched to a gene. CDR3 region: CASSKVRGPGPGLYNSPLHF. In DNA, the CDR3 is TGTGCCAGCAGCAAAGTGAGGGGGCCGGGCCCAGGCCTCTATAATTCACCCCTCCACTTT.